This record covers a single TCR beta chain. This specimen comes from a study of cytomegalovirus exposure and HLA in healthy donors. It was with 60 Vbeta and 13 Jbeta primers that the PCR ran. In the authors' workflow: An analysis performed later counted around 80 million unique TCR beta chains (around 10 million of them shared). Sequencing was performed with immunoSEQ multiplex PCR; in TCRdb, only in-frame clones are kept and a portion is missing. V and J calls and clone size follow that table, whereas D and trimming were derived from the DNA. This table has roughly 120,000 clones, more than 60% appearing once. V was shortened by 6 bases and J by 4 bases, with 12 bases between the two germline ends. Germline values: CDR1 ENHRY, CDR2 SYGVKD. The CDR3 contains 13 residues.

Sequenced sample: PBMCs. The source is a woman between 40 and 50 years old in good health and CMV-seropositive. The V call is TRBV10-3, the J call TRBJ1-2, with D unclear. The CDR3 nucleotides read TGTGCCATCAGGGAGAGCTCCACCTATGGCTACACCTTC. Amino acids: CAIRESSTYGYTF.